Presented here are 8 T cell receptor beta chains from one specimen sequenced in a study of T cells of healthy individuals. TCRdb processed the 5' RACE reads anew with MiXCR; each CDR3 protein has one entry. Among over 95,000 distinct CDR3 sequences listed, about 16% were seen once. Receptor source: a human donor in good health.

This clonotype is medium-sized (0.01 to 0.1%) in the sample. The J gene is TRBJ2-1, the V gene TRBV20-1, with TRBD2 matching 7 bases. V dropped 6 bases and J dropped 5; count of bases not matched to a gene: 7. The CDR3 runs to 13 residues. The germline gives CDR1 DFQATT, CDR2 SNEGSKA (reference sequence). The CDR3 DNA is TGCAGTGCCCCGAGCGGGGACCACAATGAGCAGTTCTTC. It encodes CSAPSGDHNEQFF.

The chain links TRBV20-1 to TRBJ2-1; 9 bases are shared with TRBD2. Germline V gives CDR1 DFQATT, CDR2 SNEGSKA (reference sequence). This CDR3 has 16 residues. V shed 5 bases, J shed 3 bases, and the junction held 11 bases outside the gene matches. DNA of the CDR3: TGCAGTGCTGATACTCCCGGGACTAGCCACTACAATGAGCAGTTCTTC. This translates into CSADTPGTSHYNEQFF.

This clonotype was observed many times. The rearrangement uses TRBV7-2 and TRBJ1-5; the match to TRBD1 covers 8 bases. The CDR3 length is 15 residues. The V segment lost 4 bases and the J segment 3 bases; nucleotides outside the gene matches: 5. Germline CDR1 and CDR2: SGHTA and FQGNSA. CDR3 nucleotide sequence: TGTGCCAGCAGCTCCGGACAGGGAGTCAATCAGCCCCAGCATTTT. Amino acid sequence: CASSSGQGVNQPQHF.

This clonotype was observed many times. The V and J genes are TRBV28 and TRBJ1-2, with 11 positions matching TRBD1. CDR1 is MDHEN, CDR2 SYDVKM, per germline. The CDR3 consists of 13 residues. J lost 8 bases, V lost 5 bases, and 4 bases had no gene match. CDR3 in DNA: TGTGCCAGCAGTGTGGGACAGGGGGGAGGCTACACCTTC. It encodes CASSVGQGGGYTF.

This chain uses TRBV7-2 with TRBJ2-7; the D gene is possibly TRBD1 (6 bases). CDR1 and CDR2 from the germline V gene are SGHTA and FQGNSA. The V gene lost 3 bases and the J gene lost 2 bases, with 8 bases spanning the gap. The CDR3 is 13 residues long. Here the CDR3 DNA reads TGTGCCAGCAGCTTTCCAGGGGCCTACGAGCAGTACTTC. Encoded protein: CASSFPGAYEQYF. The entire variable domain, with the rest obtained from reference TRBV7-2 and TRBJ2-7, is as follows: GAGVSQSPSNKVTEKGKDVELRCDPISGHTALYWYRQSLGQGLEFLIYFQGNSAPDKSGLPSDRFSAERTGGSVSTLTIQRTQQEDSAVYLCASSFPGAYEQYFGPGTRLTVT.

This clonotype showed up just a few times. The V gene is TRBV7-2, the J gene TRBJ1-1, with no clear D. The CDR3 runs 17 residues. The germline V gene has CDR1 SGHTA and CDR2 FQGNSA. Trimming took 3 bases from V and 1 from J, leaving 18 bases between them. This CDR3 reads CASSLEFGAEWNTEAFF. CDR3 DNA: TGTGCCAGCAGCTTGGAGTTTGGCGCGGAATGGAACACTGAAGCTTTCTTT.

The chain is built from TRBV5-1 and TRBJ2-3; 13 bases are shared with TRBD2. The ends lost 7 bases at V and 3 bases at J; junction bases unmatched: 2. The CDR3 consists of 14 residues. The germline V gene has CDR1 SGHRS and CDR2 YFSETQ. The CDR3, as DNA: TGCGCCAGCTCGACTAGCGGGGGGACAGATACGCAGTATTTT. Translating gives CASSTSGGTDTQYF.

A few counts support this clonotype. The chain has TRBV4-2 and TRBJ2-3; TRBD2 matches 11 bases. The CDR3 loop spans 18 amino acids. Germline V gene data show CDR1 as LGHNA and CDR2 as YNFKEQ. After removal of 4 bases from V and 2 bases from J, the junction contained 11 bases not matched to a gene. Here the CDR3 reads CASSLGRLAGGNTDTQYF. The CDR3 DNA follows: TGTGCCAGCAGCCTCGGCAGGCTAGCGGGGGGTAACACAGATACGCAGTATTTT.